The clone carrying this T cell receptor (beta chain) appeared a few times. Its target is not known. This entry comes from a study of cytomegalovirus exposure and HLA in healthy donors. Regarding donors, all were healthy bone marrow donors. Looked up from germline, CDR1 is SGHTA and CDR2 is FQGNSA. Germline trimming cut 3 bases from V and 1 base from J; bases unmatched to any gene: 3. This CDR3 has 15 residues. The PCR had 60 Vbeta and 13 Jbeta primers. Measured with immunoSEQ multiplex PCR; TCRdb has only the in-frame clones, and not every one. The data contain more than 100,000 clones, 60% to 85% of them singletons. Study results and limitations: An analysis that was carried out later associated 16,951 TCR beta sequences with HLA alleles at 0.05 false discovery rate.

Sequencing used PBMCs. V and J are TRBV7-2 and TRBJ2-3; 8 bases fit TRBD1. The TCR was taken from a man aged 50 or older in good health and CMV-seropositive. The CDR3 is CASSFQGAGTDTQYF. For the CDR3, the DNA is TGTGCCAGCAGCTTCCAGGGGGCAGGCACAGATACGCAGTATTTT.